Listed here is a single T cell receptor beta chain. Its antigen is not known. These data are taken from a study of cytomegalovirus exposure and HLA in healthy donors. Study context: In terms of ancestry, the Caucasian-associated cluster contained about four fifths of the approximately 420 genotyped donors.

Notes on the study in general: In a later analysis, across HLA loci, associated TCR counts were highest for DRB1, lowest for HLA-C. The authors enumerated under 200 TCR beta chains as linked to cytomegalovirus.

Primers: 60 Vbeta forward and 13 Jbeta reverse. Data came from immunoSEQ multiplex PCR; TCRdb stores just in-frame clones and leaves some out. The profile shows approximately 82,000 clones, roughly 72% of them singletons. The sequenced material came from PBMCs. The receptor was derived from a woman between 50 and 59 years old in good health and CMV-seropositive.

DNA of the CDR3: TGTGCCAGCAGCCAACTGGGACAGGGGAACACTGAAGCTTTCTTT. Its protein is CASSQLGQGNTEAFF. V is TRBV5-4 and J is TRBJ1-1; 9 bases align to TRBD1. From germline, CDR1 is SGHNT and CDR2 YYREEE (reference sequence). Trimming removed 4 bases from V and 1 base from J; junction bases left unmatched: 5. CDR3 length: 15 amino acids.